A single T cell receptor (beta chain) is shown here with its context. The authors divided CD4+ cells into CD45RA+ naive and CD45RA-negative memory subsets. Data came from immunoSEQ multiplex PCR; TCRdb stores just in-frame clones and leaves some out. Of 1.5 million to 1.9 million clones listed, 95% to 99% are singletons. The trim removed 10 bases at V and 2 bases at J, leaving 9 bases unmatched. Germline lookup yields CDR1 ENHRY and CDR2 SYGVKD. The CDR3 is 14 amino acids. This entry is derived from a study of shared clonotypes between healthy human individuals. The gene calls are TRBV10-3 and TRBJ2-7; 9 bases are shared with TRBD1. The receptor was isolated from a man in his thirties or forties in good health. Sequencing was done on a sample of naive CD4+ T cells sorted from blood. Specified subset: CD45RA+ positively selected. This chain's CDR3 is CASQRDRETYEQYF. CDR3 coding DNA: TGTGCCAGCCAAAGGGACAGGGAAACCTACGAGCAGTACTTC.